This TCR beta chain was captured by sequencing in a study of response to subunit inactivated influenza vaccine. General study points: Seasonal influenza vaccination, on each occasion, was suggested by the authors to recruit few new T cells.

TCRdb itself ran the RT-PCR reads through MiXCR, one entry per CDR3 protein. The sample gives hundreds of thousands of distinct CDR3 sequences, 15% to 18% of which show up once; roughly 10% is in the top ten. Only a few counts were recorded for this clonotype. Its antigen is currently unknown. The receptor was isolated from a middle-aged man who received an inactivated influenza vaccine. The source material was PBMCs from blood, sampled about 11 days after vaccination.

The CDR3 reads CASSYSPQRGRRNQPQHF. In DNA form, the CDR3 reads TGTGCCAGCAGTTACTCACCCCAGCGGGGAAGGCGCAATCAGCCCCAGCATTTT. This chain links TRBV6-2 or TRBV6-3 with TRBJ1-5; D not resolved. This CDR3 spans 18 amino acids. Germline V gives CDR1 MNHEY, CDR2 SVGEGT. V was cut by 0 bases and J by 2 bases, with 17 bases left in between.